This TCR beta chain was retrieved from a study of CD4 T cells in relation to SARS-CoV-2 and coronaviruses. Study at large: After 10 to 11 days of antigen culture, PBMC TCR beta CDR3s were sequenced.

Trimming removed 5 bases at V and 6 bases at J, with 11 bases between. This CDR3 is 13 amino acids long. Points on this clone: No antigen is known for it.

Generated by immunoSEQ multiplex PCR, the TCRdb table keeps only in-frame clones and is missing some. The data contain about 36,000 clones, 77% of them singletons. The TCR was taken from an adult with COVID-19. Sequencing input: memory CD4+ T cells from PBMCs, cultured in vitro. The rearrangement links TRBV12-3 or TRBV12-4 to TRBJ2-1, with unresolved D. In DNA, the CDR3 is TGTGCCAGCAGTGTGGATTTTATCAATGAGCAGTTCTTC. Protein: CASSVDFINEQFF.